Following are 6 T cell receptor beta chains from one sample sequenced in a study of patients and donors after allogeneic stem cell transplantation. TCRdb reprocessed the RT-PCR reads via MiXCR and lists one record per CDR3 protein. The table records 200,000 to 250,000 distinct CDR3 sequences, approximately 14% of them present only once. The sample was blood, either unsorted or a sorted T cell fraction (not recorded which). These receptors originate from a human donor who was either an allogeneic HSCT recipient or a stem cell or donor lymphocyte infusion donor (not recorded which). It is not recorded whose cells these are; they may come from a transplant donor.

This clonotype was seen many times. The chain combines TRBV4-3 with TRBJ2-3; 8 positions match TRBD2. The germline gives CDR1 LGHNA, CDR2 YSLEER. The CDR3 sequence is 16 residues long. V was pared by 4 bases and J by 5 bases, with 11 bases of the junction left unmatched. CDR3 DNA: TGCGCCAGCAGCCCTACAGCGGGGGCCACGGGAGATACGCAGTATTTT. As protein: CASSPTAGATGDTQYF.

There are a few counts of this clonotype. The chain links TRBV6-2 or TRBV6-3 to TRBJ2-3; the D gene is possibly TRBD1 (6 bases). The V gene lost 7 bases and the J gene lost 2 bases, with 13 bases spanning the gap. CDR3 size: 14 residues. Germline CDR1 MNHEY, CDR2 SVGEGT. Here the CDR3 DNA reads TGTGCCAGCACGAGAGGGACAACCACAGATACGCAGTATTTT. It is translated as CASTRGTTTDTQYF.

This chain uses TRBV20-1 with TRBJ2-7; D is unresolved. The CDR3 sequence is 13 residues long. The V gene lost 2 bases and the J gene lost 0 bases, with 8 bases spanning the gap. Germline V gene sequence: CDR1 DFQATT, CDR2 SNEGSKA (reference sequence). The chain's CDR3 is CSARPPSSYEQYF. DNA of the CDR3: TGCAGTGCTAGACCCCCAAGCTCCTACGAGCAGTACTTC.

Ten or more counts support this clonotype. This chain uses TRBV7-2 with TRBJ2-1, with 9 bases that match TRBD2. CDR1 SGHTA and CDR2 FQGNSA come from the germline V gene. This CDR3 is built from 14 residues. J was trimmed by 14 bases and V by 2 bases; bases with no gene match: 10. The CDR3 protein is CASSLSPLAGIEFF. In nucleotides, the CDR3 is TGTGCCAGCAGCTTAAGCCCGCTAGCGGGGATCGAGTTCTTC.

The genes are TRBV15 and TRBJ1-2; D gene uncertain. The V gene lost 0 bases and the J gene lost 6 bases, with 14 bases spanning the gap. The CDR3 is made up of 15 amino acids. CDR1 LNHNV and CDR2 YYDKDF come from the germline V gene (reference sequence). Written as DNA, the CDR3 is TGTGCCACCAGCAGAGATCTCGCGGGCAGCGATGGCTACACCTTC. Protein: CATSRDLAGSDGYTF.

This clonotype came up a few times. The chain employs TRBV20-1 and TRBJ2-2, with D unresolved. Germline V gene sequence: CDR1 DFQATT, CDR2 SNEGSKA (reference sequence). The CDR3 sequence is 14 residues long. Trimming removed 0 bases from V and 4 bases from J, with 9 bases in between. CDR3: CSARDRMGTGELFF. Here the CDR3 DNA reads TGCAGTGCTAGAGATCGGATGGGCACCGGGGAGCTGTTTTTT.